This T cell receptor (beta chain) was sequenced in a study of T-cell reconstitution after alpha-beta-depleted transplantation in children. Overall study findings and caveats: One year post-transplant, T-cell counts and diversity were largely derived from T cells produced anew.

Construction of the TCRbeta library involved unique molecular identifiers. Using its own MiXCR run on the PCR reads, TCRdb lists one record per CDR3 protein. Counted here are about 300,000 distinct CDR3 sequences, almost 8% occurring once; the ten biggest clones make up about 9.1%. In this sample, this clonotype turned up many times. Antigen: not known. Sample: peripheral blood, taken 360 days after TCRalphabeta/CD19-depleted stem cell transplant. This clonotype was sampled from a female patient aged 2-9 years who had a stem cell transplant for Fanconi anemia, so the T cells may come from the graft donor.

CDR3 DNA sequence: TGTGCCAGCAGCCCTGAATTGGGCAACGAGCAGTACTTC. This translates into CASSPELGNEQYF. This rearrangement joins TRBV7-3 to TRBJ2-7; D gene unclear. Germline CDR1 SGHTA, CDR2 FQGTGA. V was cut by 5 bases and J by 5 bases, with 13 bases left in between. The CDR3 length is 13 residues. The variable domain in full, with the rest retrieved from reference TRBV7-3 and TRBJ2-7, is GAGVSQTPSNKVTEKGKYVELRCDPISGHTALYWYRQSLGQGPEFLIYFQGTGAADDSGLPNDRFFAVRPEGSVSTLKIQRTERGDSAVYLCASSPELGNEQYFGPGTRLTVT.